Presented here are 32 T cell receptor beta chains from one specimen sequenced in a study of shared clonotypes between healthy human individuals. The assay was immunoSEQ multiplex PCR, and TCRdb's table has in-frame clones only and misses some. This sample has roughly 2.5 million clones, with roughly 92% found just once. The source material was naive CD4+ T cells sorted from blood. Subset reported: CD45RA+ positively selected. The receptors derive from a man in his late teens or twenties in good health.

This chain uses TRBV6-6 with TRBJ1-5, with a tentative D call TRBD1 (6 bases). In germline, CDR1 is MNHNY, CDR2 SVGAGI (reference sequence). The V end lost 2 bases, the J end lost 5 bases, and 13 bases lay between the germline ends. The CDR3 is 15 residues long. The CDR3 spells CASSYTQGNHQPQHF. DNA for the CDR3: TGTGCCAGCAGTTACACGCAGGGGAATCATCAGCCCCAGCATTTT.

The chain uses TRBV5-4 and TRBJ2-1, with D tentatively TRBD2 (5 bases). The CDR3 has 14 residues. CDR1 and CDR2 from the germline V gene are SGHNT and YYREEE (reference sequence). V gave up 0 bases and J gave up 8 bases, with 12 bases separating them. CDR3 nucleotides: TGTGCCAGCAGCTTGGGCCTAGCCGGTCATGAGCAGTTCTTC. Protein product: CASSLGLAGHEQFF. The full variable domain, with the rest looked up from reference TRBV5-4 and TRBJ2-1, is ETGVTQSPTHLIKTRGQQVTLRCSSQSGHNTVSWYQQALGQGPQFIFQYYREEENGRGNFPPRFSGLQFPNYSSELNVNALELDDSALYLCASSLGLAGHEQFFGPGTRLTVL.

The chain carries TRBV9 and TRBJ2-7; D tentatively fits TRBD1 or TRBD2 (5 bases each). Trimming shortened V by 0 bases and J by 6 bases, and 22 bases separated the two germline ends. The germline V gene encodes CDR1 SGDLS and CDR2 YYNGEE. The CDR3 has 17 residues. This chain's CDR3 is CASSVARDGVFSGEQYF. CDR3 in DNA: TGTGCCAGCAGCGTAGCTCGGGACGGCGTATTTTCCGGCGAGCAGTACTTC.

The chain links TRBV5-1 to TRBJ2-2; 15 bases fit TRBD2. The V gene end was trimmed by 4 bases and the J gene end by 7 bases; junction bases not matched to a gene: 11. Germline assignment: CDR1 SGHRS and CDR2 YFSETQ. The CDR3 is 18 residues long. CDR3 residues: CASSITGTSGGHGGELFF. The CDR3 DNA sequence: TGCGCCAGCAGCATCACCGGGACTAGCGGGGGGCATGGCGGGGAGCTGTTTTTT.

In this sample, this clone turned up a few times. Other DNA sequences in this sample translate to the same CDR3. V usage is TRBV5-1 and J usage is TRBJ2-7; 8 bases align to TRBD1. Germline V gene lookup returns CDR1 SGHRS and CDR2 YFSETQ. V shed 3 bases, J shed 2 bases, and the junction held 4 bases outside the gene matches. The CDR3 has 14 amino acids. The CDR3 DNA follows: TGCGCCAGCAGCTCCGGACAGGGCGCCTACGAGCAGTACTTC. Its protein product is CASSSGQGAYEQYF.

The J gene is TRBJ1-1, the V gene TRBV6-5; no clear D gene. This CDR3 has 11 amino acids. Trimming shortened V by 10 bases and J by 7 bases, and 13 bases separated the two germline ends. Germline CDR1 is MNHEY and CDR2 is SVGAGI. In nucleotides, the CDR3 is TGTGCCACCTCTCGAGCGGGTGAAGCTTTCTTT. This translates into CATSRAGEAFF.

This chain joins TRBV29-1 and TRBJ2-1; 8 bases align to TRBD1. This CDR3 comprises 13 residues. Germline CDR1 is SQVTM and CDR2 is ANQGSEA. Trimming took 7 bases from V and 3 from J; bases not matched to a gene: 5. The CDR3 is CSGGGQGYNEQFF. The CDR3, as DNA: TGCAGCGGCGGAGGACAGGGCTACAATGAGCAGTTCTTC.

The table lists this clone with a count of one. The chain recombines TRBV21-1 with TRBJ2-4; no check of the table's D call, TRBD2, against the DNA was made. TRBV21-1 is a known pseudogene. The CDR3 sequence is 16 residues long. The CDR3 coding sequence is TGTGCCAGCAGCAGGGGAGGGATCATAGCCAAAAACATTCAGTACTTC. Amino acid sequence: CASSRGGIIAKNIQYF.

This clone was detected once. The gene calls are TRBV2 and TRBJ1-3; D may be TRBD1 (5 bases). CDR3 size: 14 residues. The V end lost 4 bases, the J end lost 4 bases, and 11 bases lay between the germline ends. Germline V gene data show CDR1 as SNHLY and CDR2 as FYNNEI. The CDR3 sequence: CASSARERGNTIYF. CDR3 nucleotides: TGTGCCAGCAGTGCCAGGGAGAGAGGAAACACCATATATTTT.

V gene TRBV7-9 combines with J gene TRBJ2-7, with 14 bases identical to TRBD2. V was pared by 5 bases and J by 6 bases, with 9 bases of the junction left unmatched. Germline V gene data show CDR1 as SEHNR and CDR2 as FQNEAQ (reference sequence). This CDR3 contains 16 residues. The CDR3 DNA sequence: TGTGCCAGCAGCCTACCGGGACTAGCGGGGGCGCCCGAGCAGTACTTC. Protein sequence: CASSLPGLAGAPEQYF. Drawing the rest from reference TRBV7-9 and TRBJ2-7, the complete variable domain is DTGVSQNPRHKITKRGQNVTFRCDPISEHNRLYWYRQTLGQGPEFLTYFQNEAQLEKSRLLSDRFSAERPKGSFSTLEIQRTEQGDSAMYLCASSLPGLAGAPEQYFGPGTRLTVT.

This chain connects TRBV13 to TRBJ2-1; 13 bases match TRBD2. This CDR3 spans 15 amino acids. V was clipped by 5 bases and J by 8 bases; unmatched bases: 6. CDR1 is PRHDT and CDR2 is FYEKMQ in the germline V gene (reference sequence). The CDR3 loop is CASSPGLAGRYEQFF. The CDR3 nucleotides are TGTGCCAGCAGCCCGGGACTAGCGGGACGGTATGAGCAGTTCTTC.

The J gene is TRBJ2-7, the V gene TRBV5-1; 7 positions agree with TRBD2. This CDR3 is built from 17 residues. The germline V gene encodes CDR1 SGHRS and CDR2 YFSETQ. The V gene end was trimmed by 4 bases and the J gene end by 0 bases; junction bases not matched to a gene: 13. CDR3 nucleotide sequence: TGCGCCAGCAGCCGGGAGGCGGAACAGTTAAGCTCCTACGAGCAGTACTTC. Amino acid sequence: CASSREAEQLSSYEQYF.

Note on this clone: This CDR3 is also generated by other DNA sequences in the sample. V usage is TRBV5-1 and J usage is TRBJ1-5; 10 bases fit TRBD1. The germline CDR1 and CDR2 sequences are SGHRS and YFSETQ. The CDR3 runs 14 residues. Trimming took 4 bases from V and 5 from J; bases not matched to a gene: 3. CDR3 amino acids: CASSPGTGDQPQHF. DNA for the CDR3: TGCGCCAGCAGCCCCGGGACAGGGGATCAGCCCCAGCATTTT.

The V gene is TRBV5-1, the J gene TRBJ2-1, with D possibly TRBD1 on 6 matching bases. CDR3 size: 17 residues. Germline assignment: CDR1 SGHRS and CDR2 YFSETQ. V lost 4 bases, J lost 0 bases, and 17 bases lay in between. As DNA, the CDR3 is TGCGCCAGCAGCCCCTTAGGACAGTTAAGCTCCTACAATGAGCAGTTCTTC. Translated: CASSPLGQLSSYNEQFF.

The rearrangement joins TRBV10-1 to TRBJ2-7, with D perhaps being TRBD1 or TRBD2 (5 bases each). The CDR3 runs 16 residues. Germline loops: CDR1 WNHNN, CDR2 SYGVQD (reference sequence). V was trimmed by 4 bases and J by 2 bases, leaving 18 bases between them. CDR3 amino acids: CASSAPSGQGAYEQYF. The CDR3 DNA sequence: TGCGCCAGCAGTGCACCTTCGGGGCAGGGTGCCTACGAGCAGTACTTC.

The rearrangement uses TRBV5-7 and TRBJ2-6, with D hard to call. TRBV5-7 is assigned to the ORF class and has an uncertain function. This CDR3 has 15 residues. The V and J ends lost 2 bases and 2 bases respectively, with 8 bases between them. CDR3 amino acids: CASSFGGPGANVLTF. The CDR3 nucleotides read TGTGCCAGCAGCTTCGGTGGCCCTGGGGCCAACGTCCTGACTTTC.

The chain carries TRBV28 and TRBJ2-5; possibly TRBD1 for D (5 bases). CDR3 length: 13 residues. V gave up 8 bases and J gave up 1 base, with 11 bases separating them. Germline V lookup: CDR1 MDHEN, CDR2 SYDVKM. CDR3 sequence reads: CASYKGIQETQYF. The CDR3 DNA is TGTGCCAGCTACAAGGGGATCCAAGAGACCCAGTACTTC.

V usage is TRBV6-6 and J usage is TRBJ1-3, with D unclear. Germline V gene sequence: CDR1 MNHNY, CDR2 SVGAGI (reference sequence). This CDR3 comprises 16 residues. Trimming cost V 1 base and J 0 bases, with 10 bases left between them. CDR3 loop: CASSYLQSSSGNTIYF. In DNA, the CDR3 is TGTGCCAGCAGTTACTTACAGTCTAGCTCTGGAAACACCATATATTTT.

The rearrangement links TRBV7-2 to TRBJ1-4, with 7 bases identical to TRBD1. CDR1 is SGHTA, CDR2 FQGNSA, per germline. CDR3 length: 15 amino acids. Trimming removed 1 base from V and 7 bases from J; junction bases left unmatched: 6. The CDR3 region has the DNA TGTGCCAGCAGCTTAGAGGGGGCAAAGAGTGAAAAACTGTTTTTT. It yields the protein CASSLEGAKSEKLFF.

This sequence joins TRBV28 and TRBJ1-1, with D maybe TRBD1 (6 bases). Germline CDR1 and CDR2: MDHEN and SYDVKM. Trimming removed 8 bases from V and 3 bases from J, with 13 bases in between. This CDR3 is 13 amino acids long. The CDR3, as DNA: TGTGCCAGCGTAGGGGGGGGTTACACTGAAGCTTTCTTT. Translation gives CASVGGGYTEAFF.

V gene TRBV21-1 combines with J gene TRBJ1-3. TRBV21-1 has pseudogene status. The CDR3 consists of 17 residues. The CDR3 sequence is CASSRGAGTLSGNTIYF. DNA for the CDR3: TGTGCCAGCAGCAGGGGGGCAGGGACCCTCTCTGGAAACACCATATATTTT.

V is TRBV7-9 and J is TRBJ1-1, with a possible D match to TRBD1 (6 bases). The germline V gene encodes CDR1 SEHNR and CDR2 FQNEAQ (reference sequence). This CDR3 spans 14 amino acids. Trimming pared 4 bases from V and 2 bases from J, leaving 11 bases between. The CDR3 protein is CASSSTGFNTEAFF. In DNA, the CDR3 is TGTGCCAGCAGCTCAACAGGGTTCAACACTGAAGCTTTCTTT.

This chain links TRBV25-1 with TRBJ1-6; no clear D gene. There are 16 residues in the CDR3. Germline V lookup: CDR1 MGHDK, CDR2 SYGVNS. V lost 6 bases and J 0 bases, leaving 12 bases between the germline ends. The CDR3 nucleotides read TGTGCCAGCAGCCCCCCAGTTGGCTCCTATAATTCACCCCTCCACTTT. Translating gives CASSPPVGSYNSPLHF.

V is TRBV5-1 and J is TRBJ1-2; a possible D gene is TRBD1 (6 bases). This CDR3 contains 14 residues. Trimming cost V 0 bases and J 2 bases, with 8 bases left between them. Looked up from germline, CDR1 is SGHRS and CDR2 is YFSETQ. The CDR3: CASSLDGQNYGYTF. CDR3 in DNA: TGCGCCAGCAGCTTGGACGGACAGAACTATGGCTACACCTTC.

The rearrangement joins TRBV19 to TRBJ2-3; the D gene is possibly TRBD1 (6 bases). The V and J ends lost 3 bases and 2 bases respectively, with 12 bases between them. Germline V CDR1 and CDR2: LNHDA, SQIVND (reference sequence). The CDR3 extends over 15 amino acids. CDR3 amino acids: CASSIQGQPTDTQYF. The DNA for the CDR3 is TGTGCCAGTAGTATCCAAGGACAGCCCACAGATACGCAGTATTTT.

Comment on this clone: This same CDR3 is encoded by further DNA sequences in the sample. The chain couples TRBV7-9 to TRBJ1-1; no definite D call. V lost 1 base and J 2 bases, leaving 5 bases between the germline ends. The CDR3 spans 13 residues. From germline, CDR1 is SEHNR and CDR2 FQNEAQ (reference sequence). CDR3 sequence (DNA): TGTGCCAGCAGCTTAGTAGAAAACACTGAAGCTTTCTTT. This sequence encodes CASSLVENTEAFF. The variable domain in full, completed from reference TRBV7-9 and TRBJ1-1, reads DTGVSQNPRHKITKRGQNVTFRCDPISEHNRLYWYRQTLGQGPEFLTYFQNEAQLEKSRLLSDRFSAERPKGSFSTLEIQRTEQGDSAMYLCASSLVENTEAFFGQGTRLTVV.

The gene calls are TRBV18 and TRBJ2-7; 7 nucleotides agree with TRBD1. Germline assignment: CDR1 KGHSH and CDR2 LQKENI. V shed 3 bases and J 4 bases; nucleotides not matched to a gene: 9. CDR3 size: 15 residues. The CDR3 region has the DNA TGTGCCAGCTCACCGAGAGGGACAGAAGTTTACGAGCAGTACTTC. Its translation: CASSPRGTEVYEQYF.

This clone was counted between two and nine times. This CDR3 reads CASSDKVWSPLHF. The CDR3 bases are TGCGCCAGCAGTGATAAAGTCTGGTCACCCCTCCACTTT. This rearrangement joins TRBV10-2 to TRBJ1-6; D unresolved. CDR3 length: 13 amino acids. Trimming took 3 bases from V and 10 from J, leaving 10 bases between them. The germline V gene encodes CDR1 WSHSY and CDR2 SAAADI.

CDR3 loop: CASGPYGGRSGANVLTF. CDR3 coding DNA: TGTGCCAGCGGACCGTATGGGGGGCGTTCTGGGGCCAACGTCCTGACTTTC. J is TRBJ2-6 and V is TRBV7-2, with D possibly called TRBD1 or TRBD2 (6 bases each). With 8 bases removed from V and 1 base from J, the gap between germline ends came to 18 bases. The CDR3 is 17 residues long. Germline-derived CDR1 and CDR2 are SGHTA and FQGNSA.

The rearrangement uses TRBV15 and TRBJ1-1; D is undetermined. The CDR3 has 13 amino acids. V was pared by 4 bases and J by 6 bases, with 12 bases between. Germline V gene lookup returns CDR1 LNHNV and CDR2 YYDKDF (reference sequence). CDR3 bases: TGTGCCACCAGCAACAGAGAGAGGGCTGAAGCTTTCTTT. Protein product: CATSNRERAEAFF.

The chain is built from TRBV5-1 and TRBJ1-1, with unresolved D. V lost 2 bases to trimming and J lost 0 bases, with 8 bases between them. The germline V gene encodes CDR1 SGHRS and CDR2 YFSETQ. CDR3 length: 14 residues. CDR3 nucleotides: TGCGCCAGCAGCTTATCGGAGTTGAACACTGAAGCTTTCTTT. Amino acid sequence: CASSLSELNTEAFF.

The chain couples TRBV5-4 to TRBJ2-7; possibly TRBD1 for D (5 bases). This CDR3 is 14 amino acids long. Trimming cost V 0 bases and J 5 bases, with 12 bases left between them. From germline, CDR1 is SGHNT and CDR2 YYREEE (reference sequence). The CDR3 region is CASSLASGFNEQYF. CDR3 bases: TGTGCCAGCAGCTTGGCATCAGGGTTCAACGAGCAGTACTTC. The full variable domain, its missing parts supplied by reference TRBV5-4 and TRBJ2-7, is ETGVTQSPTHLIKTRGQQVTLRCSSQSGHNTVSWYQQALGQGPQFIFQYYREEENGRGNFPPRFSGLQFPNYSSELNVNALELDDSALYLCASSLASGFNEQYFGPGTRLTVT.